The sequence of this T cell receptor beta chain was determined in a study of cytomegalovirus exposure and HLA in healthy donors. About this clone: Its antigen is not known.

Looked up from germline, CDR1 is SGDLS and CDR2 is YYNGEE. This CDR3 spans 16 amino acids. V gave up 1 base and J gave up 1 base, with 11 bases separating them. A multiplex PCR was run with 60 Vbeta primers and 13 Jbeta primers. The table came from immunoSEQ multiplex PCR; TCRdb's copy has only in-frame clones and leaves some out. The top ten clones hold about 3.8% of a sample with under 200,000 clones, approximately 80% of them seen once. Study outcomes and limitations: Serostatus for CMV was the only available immune exposure information.

This chain uses TRBV9 with TRBJ1-4; maybe TRBD1 (6 bases). The receptor's source is a man aged 25-40 years in good health and CMV-seropositive. Sequences were obtained from PBMCs. This CDR3 reads CASSVSPTGTNEKLFF. The CDR3 nucleotides read TGTGCCAGCAGCGTATCCCCGACAGGAACTAATGAAAAACTGTTTTTT.